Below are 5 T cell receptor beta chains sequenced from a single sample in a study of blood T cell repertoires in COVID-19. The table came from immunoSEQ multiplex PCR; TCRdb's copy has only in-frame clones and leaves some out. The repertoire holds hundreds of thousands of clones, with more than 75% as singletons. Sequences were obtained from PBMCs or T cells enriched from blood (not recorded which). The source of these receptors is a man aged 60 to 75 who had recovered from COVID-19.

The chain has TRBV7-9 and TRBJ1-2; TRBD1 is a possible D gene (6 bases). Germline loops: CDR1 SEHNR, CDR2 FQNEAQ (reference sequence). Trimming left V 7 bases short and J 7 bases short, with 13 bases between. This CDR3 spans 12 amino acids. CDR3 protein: CASTIDRSGYTF. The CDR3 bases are TGTGCCAGCACCATCGACAGGTCTGGCTACACCTTC. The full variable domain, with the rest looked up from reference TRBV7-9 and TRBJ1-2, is DTGVSQNPRHKITKRGQNVTFRCDPISEHNRLYWYRQTLGQGPEFLTYFQNEAQLEKSRLLSDRFSAERPKGSFSTLEIQRTEQGDSAMYLCASTIDRSGYTFGSGTRLTVV.

This CDR3 reads CATSDMTGPGNEQFF. In DNA form, the CDR3 reads TGTGCCACCAGTGATATGACAGGGCCCGGGAATGAGCAGTTCTTC. The chain links TRBV24-1 to TRBJ2-1; 7 positions agree with TRBD1. V shed 3 bases and J 7 bases; nucleotides not matched to a gene: 8. This CDR3 contains 15 residues. The germline CDR1 and CDR2 sequences are KGHDR and SFDVKD.

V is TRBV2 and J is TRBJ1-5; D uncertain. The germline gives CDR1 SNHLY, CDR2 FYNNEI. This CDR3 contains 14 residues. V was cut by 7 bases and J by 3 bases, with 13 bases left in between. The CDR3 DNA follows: TGTGCCAGCAAGGTGGCACAGCACAATCAGCCCCAGCATTTT. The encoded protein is CASKVAQHNQPQHF.

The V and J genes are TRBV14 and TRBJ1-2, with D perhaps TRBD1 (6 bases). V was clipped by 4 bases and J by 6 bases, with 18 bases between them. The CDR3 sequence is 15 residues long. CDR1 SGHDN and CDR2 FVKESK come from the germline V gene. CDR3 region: CASSPSGEGVHGYTF. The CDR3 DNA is TGTGCCAGCAGCCCCTCAGGGGAAGGAGTCCATGGCTACACCTTC.

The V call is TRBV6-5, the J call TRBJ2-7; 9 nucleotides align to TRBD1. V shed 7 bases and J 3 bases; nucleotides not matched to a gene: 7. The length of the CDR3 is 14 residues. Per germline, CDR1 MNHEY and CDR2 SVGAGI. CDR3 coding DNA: TGTGCCAGCAATGGACAGGGGATTTTCTACGAGCAGTACTTC. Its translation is CASNGQGIFYEQYF.